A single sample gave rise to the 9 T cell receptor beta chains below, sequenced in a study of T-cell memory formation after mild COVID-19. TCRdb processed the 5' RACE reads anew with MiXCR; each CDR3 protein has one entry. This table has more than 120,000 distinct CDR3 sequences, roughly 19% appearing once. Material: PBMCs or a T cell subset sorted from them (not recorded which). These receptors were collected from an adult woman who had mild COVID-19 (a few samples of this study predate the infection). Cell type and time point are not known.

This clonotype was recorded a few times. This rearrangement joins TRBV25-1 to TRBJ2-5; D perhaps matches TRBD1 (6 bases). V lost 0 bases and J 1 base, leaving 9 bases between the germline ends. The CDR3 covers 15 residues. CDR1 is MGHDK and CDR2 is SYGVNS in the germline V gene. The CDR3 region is CASSEYRGGQETQYF. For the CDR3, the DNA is TGTGCCAGCAGTGAATACAGGGGTGGCCAAGAGACCCAGTACTTC.

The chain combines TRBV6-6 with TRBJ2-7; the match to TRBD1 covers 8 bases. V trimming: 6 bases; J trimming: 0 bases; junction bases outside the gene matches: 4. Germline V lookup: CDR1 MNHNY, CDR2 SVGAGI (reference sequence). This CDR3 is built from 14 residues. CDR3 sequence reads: CASRGQGTSYEQYF. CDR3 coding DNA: TGTGCCAGCAGAGGACAGGGAACCTCCTACGAGCAGTACTTC.

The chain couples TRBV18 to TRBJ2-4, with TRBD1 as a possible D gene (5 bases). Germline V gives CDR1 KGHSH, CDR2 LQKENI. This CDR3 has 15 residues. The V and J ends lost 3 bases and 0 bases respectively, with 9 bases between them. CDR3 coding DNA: TGTGCCAGCTCACCCCGCACAGGAGCCAAAAACATTCAGTACTTC. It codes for CASSPRTGAKNIQYF.

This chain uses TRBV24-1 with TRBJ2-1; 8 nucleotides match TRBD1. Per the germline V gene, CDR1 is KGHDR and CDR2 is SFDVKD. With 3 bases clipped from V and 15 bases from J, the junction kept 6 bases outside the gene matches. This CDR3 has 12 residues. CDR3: CATSDPTTGVFF. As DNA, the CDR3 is TGTGCCACCAGTGATCCTACGACAGGGGTGTTCTTC.

The CDR3 sequence: CSASNGYTF. The CDR3 DNA reads TGCAGTGCTAGTAATGGCTACACCTTC. The rearrangement links TRBV20-1 to TRBJ1-2, with D hard to call. Trimming cost V 3 bases and J 6 bases, with 2 bases left between them. The CDR3 covers 9 residues. CDR1 and CDR2 from the germline V gene are DFQATT and SNEGSKA (reference sequence).

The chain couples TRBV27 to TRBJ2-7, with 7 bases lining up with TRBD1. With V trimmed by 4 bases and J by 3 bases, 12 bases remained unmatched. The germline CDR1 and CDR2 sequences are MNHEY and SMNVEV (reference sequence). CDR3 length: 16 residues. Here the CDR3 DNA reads TGTGCCAGCAGTTCCTACGTCTCCGGGACAGACTACGAGCAGTACTTC. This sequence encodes CASSSYVSGTDYEQYF.

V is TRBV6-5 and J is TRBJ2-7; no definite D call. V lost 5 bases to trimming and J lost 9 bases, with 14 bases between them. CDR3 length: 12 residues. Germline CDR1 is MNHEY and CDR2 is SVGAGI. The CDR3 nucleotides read TGTGCCAGCAGTCCCAACTTGTTATGGCAGTACTTC. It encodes CASSPNLLWQYF.

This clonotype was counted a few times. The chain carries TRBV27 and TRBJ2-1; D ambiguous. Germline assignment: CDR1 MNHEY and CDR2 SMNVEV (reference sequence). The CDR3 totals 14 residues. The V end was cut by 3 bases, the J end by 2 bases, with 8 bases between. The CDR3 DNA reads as TGTGCCAGCAGTTTGGGTAACACCTACAATGAGCAGTTCTTC. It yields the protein CASSLGNTYNEQFF.

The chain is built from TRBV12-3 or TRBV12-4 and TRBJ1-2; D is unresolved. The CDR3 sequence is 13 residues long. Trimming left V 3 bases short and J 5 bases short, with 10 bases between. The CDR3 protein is CASSFGVQYGYTF. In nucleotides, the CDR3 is TGTGCCAGCAGTTTTGGGGTCCAGTATGGCTACACCTTC.